The rows below give T cell receptor beta chains drawn from one sample of a study of beta chain features in type 1 diabetes. Clones were sequenced by immunoSEQ multiplex PCR, and TCRdb holds only the in-frame ones, with some missing. The table lists about 700,000 clones, roughly 13% of them singletons, with 0.022% in the top ten. The sample consisted of naive CD4+ T cells from blood. The receptor set was obtained from a man aged 18 to 30 with type 1 diabetes. The CDR3 runs from the conserved cysteine through the conserved F or W. The D gene is left open where the match is weak. The size field is filled for only some rows; it gives once, few, many or a size class.

V gene	D gene	J gene	clone size	CDR3 protein	CDR3 DNA
TRBV14	.	TRBJ1-1	.	CASSPDSARAFF	TGTGCCAGCAGCCCGGACAGTGCTAGGGCTTTCTTT
TRBV10-3	.	TRBJ2-5	.	CAISAGGSQLETQYF	TGTGCCATCAGTGCCGGCGGGTCGCAGTTAGAGACCCAGTACTTC
TRBV7-7	.	TRBJ2-5	.	CASSPTGYQETQYF	TGTGCCAGCAGTCCAACAGGGTACCAAGAGACCCAGTACTTC
TRBV30	.	TRBJ1-1	.	CAWSAPEVLRAFF	TGTGCCTGGAGTGCCCCCGAGGTTTTGAGAGCTTTCTTT
TRBV5-1	TRBD2	TRBJ2-2	.	CASSVAGANTGELFF	TGCGCCAGCAGCGTAGCGGGGGCGAACACCGGGGAGCTGTTTTTT
TRBV20-1	.	TRBJ1-1	.	CSASENTEAFF	TGCAGTGCTAGCGAGAACACTGAAGCTTTCTTT
TRBV29-1	.	TRBJ1-1	.	CSVVSVGGKNTEAFF	TGCAGCGTTGTAAGCGTAGGTGGGAAGAACACTGAAGCTTTCTTT
TRBV6-5	TRBD1	TRBJ1-1	few	CASSYWTGDTEAFF	TGTGCCAGCAGTTACTGGACAGGGGACACTGAAGCTTTCTTT
TRBV5-4	.	TRBJ2-5	.	CASSLVGDTQETQYF	TGTGCCAGCAGCTTGGTAGGGGACACTCAAGAGACCCAGTACTTC
TRBV27	TRBD1	TRBJ2-7	few	CASSSRQGTYEQYF	TGTGCCAGCAGTAGTCGACAGGGGACCTACGAGCAGTACTTC
TRBV2	TRBD1	TRBJ1-1	few	CASSEQGGFNTEAFF	TGTGCCAGCAGTGAACAGGGGGGTTTTAACACTGAAGCTTTCTTT
TRBV5-4	.	TRBJ1-1	.	CASIKNTEAFF	TGTGCCAGCATCAAGAACACTGAAGCTTTCTTT
TRBV4-2	TRBD1	TRBJ1-1	.	CASSLDTGTGVGTEAFF	TGTGCCAGCAGCCTGGATACCGGGACAGGGGTAGGCACTGAAGCTTTCTTT
TRBV30	.	TRBJ1-5	.	CAWSVEGRNQPQHF	TGTGCCTGGAGTGTAGAGGGCAGAAATCAGCCCCAGCATTTT
TRBV5-1	.	TRBJ2-1	.	CASSFAEDHNEQFF	TGCGCCAGCAGCTTTGCGGAAGACCACAATGAGCAGTTCTTC
TRBV2	.	TRBJ1-1	.	CASSLIQQNTEAFF	TGTGCCAGCAGTTTAATTCAGCAAAACACTGAAGCTTTCTTT
TRBV2	.	TRBJ1-2	few	CASSARPLHYGYTF	TGTGCCAGCAGTGCTAGGCCCCTCCACTATGGCTACACCTTC
TRBV19	TRBD1	TRBJ2-7	.	CASSVGTGGISYEQYF	TGTGCCAGTAGTGTCGGGACAGGGGGCATCTCCTACGAGCAGTACTTC
TRBV7-8	TRBD1	TRBJ1-1	.	CASRLDRVGEAFF	TGTGCCAGCAGGTTGGACAGGGTCGGTGAAGCTTTCTTT
TRBV5-1	.	TRBJ2-7	few	CASGAGSPTYEQYF	TGCGCCAGCGGGGCAGGCAGCCCGACCTACGAGCAGTACTTC
TRBV6-5	.	TRBJ2-1	.	CASSPPGIEQFF	TGTGCCAGCAGTCCTCCAGGTATTGAGCAGTTCTTC
TRBV7-9	.	TRBJ2-7	.	CASQGGNEQYF	TGTGCCAGCCAGGGGGGGAACGAGCAGTACTTC
TRBV30	.	TRBJ1-2	few	CAWSSRARSNYGYTF	TGTGCCTGGAGTTCCAGGGCACGGTCTAACTATGGCTACACCTTC
TRBV30	.	TRBJ2-1	few	CAWSVRAGYNEQFF	TGTGCCTGGAGTGTACGGGCGGGCTACAATGAGCAGTTCTTC
TRBV10-3	TRBD1	TRBJ1-6	few	CAITEDRGNSPLHF	TGTGCCATCACTGAGGACAGGGGAAATTCACCCCTCCACTTT
TRBV7-9	.	TRBJ2-1	few	CASSLAWASLSYNEQFF	TGTGCCAGCAGCTTAGCGTGGGCTAGCCTCTCCTACAATGAGCAGTTCTTC
TRBV9	.	TRBJ2-5	.	CASSVGPSGETQYF	TGTGCCAGCAGCGTAGGGCCGTCGGGGGAGACCCAGTACTTC
TRBV20-1	.	TRBJ2-7	few	CSATNSYEQYF	TGCAGTGCCACCAATTCCTACGAGCAGTACTTC
TRBV27	.	TRBJ1-5	.	CASSLLSPGRYTQPQHF	TGTGCCAGCAGTTTACTGTCACCAGGGAGGTATACGCAGCCCCAGCATTTT
TRBV29-1	.	TRBJ1-2	few	CSVDPDPLSGYTF	TGCAGCGTGGACCCGGACCCCTTGAGTGGCTACACCTTC
TRBV30	.	TRBJ2-3	.	CAWTNGASWGTDTQYF	TGTGCCTGGACCAACGGGGCTAGTTGGGGCACAGATACGCAGTATTTT
TRBV7-9	.	TRBJ1-6	.	CASKMYHLASSYNSPLHF	TGTGCCAGCAAGATGTATCATTTGGCGAGCTCCTATAATTCACCCCTCCACTTT
TRBV19	TRBD2	TRBJ2-1	.	CASRTERGGNEQFF	TGTGCCAGCCGCACGGAGCGGGGAGGGAATGAGCAGTTCTTC
TRBV6-5	.	TRBJ2-6	.	CASSYSHLGANVLTF	TGTGCCAGCAGTTACTCTCATCTTGGGGCCAACGTCCTGACTTTC
TRBV6-1	.	TRBJ2-5	few	CASRTGAWETQYF	TGTGCCAGCAGGACGGGGGCTTGGGAGACCCAGTACTTC
TRBV6-1	.	TRBJ2-5	.	CASSGPKLGEETQYF	TGTGCCAGCAGTGGCCCAAAGTTGGGGGAAGAGACCCAGTACTTC
TRBV30	.	TRBJ1-1	.	CAWRRHPNTEAFF	TGTGCCTGGAGGAGGCACCCAAACACTGAAGCTTTCTTT
TRBV10-3	.	TRBJ2-5	.	CAISTEQETQYF	TGTGCCATCAGTACAGAGCAAGAGACCCAGTACTTC
TRBV6-1	.	TRBJ1-2	few	CASIKWGTGYTF	TGTGCCAGCATAAAATGGGGAACTGGCTACACCTTC
TRBV5-6	.	TRBJ2-1	.	CASSFGGDEQFF	TGTGCCAGCAGCTTCGGAGGGGATGAGCAGTTCTTC
TRBV7-6	.	TRBJ1-4	few	CASSLDFPGPTTNEKLFF	TGTGCCAGCAGCTTAGATTTTCCCGGGCCTACAACTAATGAAAAACTGTTTTTT
TRBV7-7	TRBD2	TRBJ2-5	few	CASSLAGTRETQYF	TGTGCTAGCAGCTTAGCGGGGACCCGAGAGACCCAGTACTTC
TRBV5-1	.	TRBJ1-1	.	CASSSRGNTEAFF	TGCGCCAGCAGCTCAAGGGGGAACACTGAAGCTTTCTTT
TRBV14	.	TRBJ1-5	few	CASSQAGGNQPQHF	TGTGCCAGCAGCCAAGCAGGGGGCAATCAGCCCCAGCATTTT
TRBV27	.	TRBJ1-1	few	CASSSGNTEAFF	TGTGCCAGCAGTTCTGGGAACACTGAAGCTTTCTTT
TRBV5-6	.	TRBJ1-2	.	CASSFNPGEMGGYTF	TGTGCCAGCAGCTTTAACCCAGGGGAGATGGGAGGCTACACCTTC
TRBV1	.	TRBJ2-3	few	CTSSQEGGRITDTQYF	TGCACCAGCAGCCAAGAAGGGGGGCGAATCACAGATACGCAGTATTTT
TRBV30	.	TRBJ1-1	.	CAWSVRMGTEAFF	TGTGCCTGGAGTGTACGAATGGGAACTGAAGCTTTCTTT
TRBV6-6	.	TRBJ1-1	few	CASSPPGSTEAFF	TGTGCCAGCAGCCCCCCAGGGAGCACTGAAGCTTTCTTT
TRBV27	TRBD1	TRBJ2-5	few	CASSLGQVRGTQYF	TGTGCCAGCAGCCTAGGACAGGTCCGAGGGACCCAGTACTTC
TRBV30	.	TRBJ2-7	.	CAWSGRYEQYF	TGTGCCTGGAGTGGGCGGTACGAGCAGTACTTC
TRBV5-6	.	TRBJ1-1	few	CASTGTGNTEAFF	TGTGCCAGCACCGGGACGGGAAACACTGAAGCTTTCTTT
TRBV5-1	TRBD1	TRBJ1-1	few	CASSPASGGTEAFF	TGCGCCAGCAGCCCGGCCTCAGGGGGCACTGAAGCTTTCTTT
TRBV19	TRBD1	TRBJ1-5	.	CASSKIHQGVNQPQHF	TGTGCCAGTAGCAAGATACATCAGGGGGTCAATCAGCCCCAGCATTTT
TRBV2	.	TRBJ1-1	.	CASSERALPEDTEAFF	TGTGCCAGCAGTGAAAGGGCGTTACCAGAGGACACTGAAGCTTTCTTT
TRBV7-2	.	TRBJ1-6	few	CASSLAGQANNSPLHF	TGTGCCAGCAGCTTAGCGGGTCAGGCTAATAATTCACCCCTCCACTTT